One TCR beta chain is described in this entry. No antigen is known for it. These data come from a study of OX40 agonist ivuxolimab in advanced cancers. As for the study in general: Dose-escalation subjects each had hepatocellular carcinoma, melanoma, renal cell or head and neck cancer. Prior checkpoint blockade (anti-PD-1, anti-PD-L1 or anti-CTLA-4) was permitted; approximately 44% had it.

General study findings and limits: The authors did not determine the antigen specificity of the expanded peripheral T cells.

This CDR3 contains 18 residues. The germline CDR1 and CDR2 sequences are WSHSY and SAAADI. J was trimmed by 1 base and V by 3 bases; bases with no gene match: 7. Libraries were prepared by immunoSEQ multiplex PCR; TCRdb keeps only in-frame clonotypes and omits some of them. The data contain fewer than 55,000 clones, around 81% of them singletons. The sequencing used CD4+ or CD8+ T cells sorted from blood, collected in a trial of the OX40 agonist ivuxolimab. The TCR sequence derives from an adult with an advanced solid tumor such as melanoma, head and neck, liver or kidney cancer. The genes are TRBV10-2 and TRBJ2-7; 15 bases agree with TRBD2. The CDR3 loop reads CASSDPGLAGGLSYEQYF. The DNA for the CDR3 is TGCGCCAGCAGTGACCCGGGACTAGCGGGAGGTTTGTCCTACGAGCAGTACTTC.